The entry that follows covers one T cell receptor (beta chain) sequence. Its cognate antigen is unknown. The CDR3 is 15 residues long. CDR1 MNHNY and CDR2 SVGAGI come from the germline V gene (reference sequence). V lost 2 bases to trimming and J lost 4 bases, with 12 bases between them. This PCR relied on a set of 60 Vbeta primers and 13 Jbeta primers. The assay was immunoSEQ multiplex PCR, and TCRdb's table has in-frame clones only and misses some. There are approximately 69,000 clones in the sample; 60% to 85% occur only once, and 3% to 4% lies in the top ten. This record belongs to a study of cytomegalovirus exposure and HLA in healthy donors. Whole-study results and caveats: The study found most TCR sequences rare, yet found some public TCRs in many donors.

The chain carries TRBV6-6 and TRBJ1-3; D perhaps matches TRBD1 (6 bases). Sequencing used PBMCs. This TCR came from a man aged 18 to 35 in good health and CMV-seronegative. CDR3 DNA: TGTGCCAGCAGTTACACACTTGGACAGGGAAACACCATATATTTT. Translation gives CASSYTLGQGNTIYF.